This T cell receptor beta chain was recorded in a study of blood T cell repertoires in COVID-19. Study summary: From the United States, Italy and Spain came samples of acute and convalescent COVID-19.

Germline V gene sequence: CDR1 SGHVS, CDR2 FNYEAQ. V shed 3 bases and J shed 6 bases, with 14 bases lying between them. This CDR3 is 15 amino acids long. This clone turned up a few times. Original data processing: Quantification of nucleated cells was approximated via reference gene primer amplification. Using immunoSEQ multiplex PCR, the repertoire was profiled, and TCRdb retains in-frame clones only, with some absent. Clone size and the V and J calls come from that table; the DNA yielded D and trimming. The sample gives tens of thousands of clones, under 90% of which show up once; approximately 44% is in the top ten.

Sequencing was carried out using peripheral blood. The chain has TRBV7-6 and TRBJ2-2; a weak D match, TRBD2 (6 bases). The clonotype originates from an elderly man with acute or convalescent COVID-19. The CDR3 nucleotides read TGTGCCAGCAGCTTGCCGGGGGTGAAGGCCGGGGAGCTGTTTTTT. Amino acids: CASSLPGVKAGELFF.